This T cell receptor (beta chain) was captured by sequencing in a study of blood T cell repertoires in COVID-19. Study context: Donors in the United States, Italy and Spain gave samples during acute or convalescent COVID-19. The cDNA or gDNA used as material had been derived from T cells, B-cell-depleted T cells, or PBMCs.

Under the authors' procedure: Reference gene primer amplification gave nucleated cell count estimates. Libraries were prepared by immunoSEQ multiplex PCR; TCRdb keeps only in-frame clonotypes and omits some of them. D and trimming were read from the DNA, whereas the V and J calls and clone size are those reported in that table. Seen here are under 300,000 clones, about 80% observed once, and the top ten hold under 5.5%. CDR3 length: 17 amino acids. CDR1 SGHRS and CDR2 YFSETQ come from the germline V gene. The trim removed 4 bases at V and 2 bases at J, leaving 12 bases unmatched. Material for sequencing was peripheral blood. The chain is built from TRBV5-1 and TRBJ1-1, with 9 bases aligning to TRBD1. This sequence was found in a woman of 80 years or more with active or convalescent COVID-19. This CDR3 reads CASSTVPGQGINTEAFF. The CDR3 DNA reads TGCGCCAGCAGCACGGTCCCGGGACAGGGAATAAACACTGAAGCTTTCTTT.